What follows are 10 T cell receptor beta chains derived from one specimen sequenced in a study of T cell repertoires in cytomegalovirus infection. No cognate antigen is known for these TCRs. TCRdb passed the reads through MiXCR, listing each CDR3 protein once. The sample lists hundreds of thousands of distinct CDR3 sequences, approximately 30% occurring once. The input for sequencing was cultured CD8+ T cells from PBMCs, taken from culture after CMV antigen stimulation. Every receptor here comes from a human donor in good health (CMV status not recorded). Some clones in this sample may be carry-over from other donors' samples.

This chain uses TRBV14 with TRBJ1-4; D gene ambiguous. This CDR3 comprises 13 residues. CDR1 is SGHDN and CDR2 is FVKESK in the germline V gene. Trimming pared 5 bases from V and 7 bases from J, leaving 11 bases between. This CDR3 is CASSESLSEKLFF. The CDR3, as DNA: TGTGCCAGCAGCGAGTCTCTGAGTGAAAAACTGTTTTTT.

The chain uses TRBV7-9 and TRBJ2-1, with TRBD1 matching 7 bases. The trim removed 2 bases at V and 7 bases at J, leaving 14 bases unmatched. The germline CDR1 and CDR2 sequences are SEHNR and FQNEAQ (reference sequence). The CDR3 sequence is 17 residues long. Here the CDR3 reads CASSLNVWNRGGNEQFF. The DNA of the CDR3 is TGTGCCAGCAGCTTAAATGTTTGGAACAGGGGTGGTAATGAGCAGTTCTTC.

This clonotype has only a few counts. The V call is TRBV19, the J call TRBJ1-5; weak D call: TRBD1 (6 bases). The CDR3 covers 16 residues. V lost 3 bases, J lost 5 bases, and 17 bases lay in between. Germline CDR1 reads LNHDA; CDR2 reads SQIVND (reference sequence). The CDR3 loop is CASSIRVRDTHQPQHF. Written as DNA, the CDR3 is TGTGCCAGTAGTATTAGGGTGAGGGACACCCATCAGCCCCAGCATTTT.

As to this clonotype: At one end, the junction sequence differs from germline, possibly due to a read error. The V call is TRBV29-1, the J call TRBJ1-4; 9 bases are a match to TRBD1. Germline V CDR1 and CDR2: SQVTM, ANQGSEA. This CDR3 region has 15 residues. CDR3 bases: TGCAGCGTTAAAGACCCGGGACAGGGAGGTGAAAAACTGTTTTTT. Residues: CSVKDPGQGGEKLFF. The whole variable domain, remainder taken from reference TRBV29-1 and TRBJ1-4, is SAVISQKPSRDICQRGTSLTIQCQVDSQVTMMFWYRQQPGQSLTLIATANQGSEATYESGFVIDKFPISRPNLTFSTLTVSNMSPEDSSIYLCSVKDPGQGGEKLFFGSGTQLSVL.

This sequence joins TRBV6-2 or TRBV6-3 and TRBJ2-7; TRBD1 or TRBD2 may be the D gene (5 bases each). The V end was cut by 7 bases, the J end by 7 bases, with 20 bases between. Germline-derived CDR1 and CDR2 are MNHEY and SVGEGT. The CDR3 spans 14 residues. The CDR3 loop is CASIPGRPLGEQYF. In nucleotides, the CDR3 is TGTGCCAGCATTCCGGGACGGCCCTTGGGAGAGCAGTACTTC.

The chain joins TRBV7-9 to TRBJ1-3; D remains unclear. V was trimmed by 5 bases and J by 2 bases, leaving 13 bases between them. Germline V gene data show CDR1 as SEHNR and CDR2 as FQNEAQ (reference sequence). This CDR3 is 15 amino acids long. The DNA for the CDR3 is TGTGCCAGCAGCCCGGGCCTTAATCCTGGAAACACCATATATTTT. Amino acids: CASSPGLNPGNTIYF.

J is TRBJ2-2 and V is TRBV6-1; 7 positions agree with TRBD1. In germline, CDR1 is MNHNS, CDR2 SASEGT. The CDR3 length is 15 residues. V shed 2 bases and J 4 bases; nucleotides not matched to a gene: 4. The CDR3 sequence is CASSESQGVTGELFF. The CDR3 bases are TGTGCCAGCAGTGAAAGCCAGGGGGTCACCGGGGAGCTGTTTTTT.

This chain joins TRBV4-1 and TRBJ2-7; the D is unclear. There are 17 residues in the CDR3. CDR1 MGHRA and CDR2 YSYEKL come from the germline V gene. Trimming cost V 4 bases and J 0 bases, with 19 bases left between them. This CDR3 is CASSPSIGESHSYEQYF. The CDR3 bases are TGCGCCAGCAGCCCAAGTATTGGGGAATCACACTCCTACGAGCAGTACTTC.

Details on this clonotype: A much larger clone differs from this one at a single base, so this may be a read error. V usage is TRBV6-5 and J usage is TRBJ2-6; D gene unclear. Germline V gives CDR1 MNHEY, CDR2 SVGAGI. The CDR3 is 15 residues long. Trimming stripped 4 bases from V and 0 bases from J, with 7 bases between. The CDR3 DNA reads as TGTGCCAGCAGTTGCTCGTCCTCTGGGGCCAACGTCCTGACTTTC. Translation gives CASSCSSSGANVLTF.

The rearrangement joins TRBV20-1 to TRBJ2-1, with 8 bases identical to TRBD1. This CDR3 comprises 16 residues. Germline V gene sequence: CDR1 DFQATT, CDR2 SNEGSKA (reference sequence). The CDR3 nucleotides are TGCAGGGCAAACCTGGACAGGGAAGACTCCTACAATGAGCAGTTCTTC. It specifies CRANLDREDSYNEQFF.